This TCR beta chain was sequenced during a study of T cell responses to AZD1222 COVID-19 vaccine. Looking at the study overall: Pooled in the analysis were second doses at about 4 or about 12 weeks. Findings and limits, study-wide: Nearly half of the spike-specific TCRs reportedly recognize variant regions that carry no mutations. At baseline, just five to seven AZD1222 recipients tested seropositive. Clonal diversity may have been underestimated in mostly white British donors.

Germline values: CDR1 LNHDA, CDR2 SQIVND (reference sequence). The CDR3 sequence is 12 residues long. The germline V and J ends were trimmed by 8 bases and 7 bases, with 14 bases remaining between them. For this clone: Its antigen is as yet unknown.

Method: immunoSEQ multiplex PCR; TCRdb's copy keeps in-frame clones and lacks some. This sample has around 120,000 clones, with around 87% found just once. The starting material was peripheral blood, obtained on day 0 of AZD1222 vaccination. The rearrangement links TRBV19 to TRBJ1-1, with D hard to call. This clonotype was obtained from an adult in good health. The CDR3 bases are TGTGCCAGTTTGGGTGAAGTCGATGAAGCTTTCTTT. Its translation is CASLGEVDEAFF.